The present TCR beta chain was sequenced within a study of CD8 T cells in Susac syndrome. After extraction with the RNeasy kit, roughly 0.45 to 1 ug of the RNA was reverse transcribed using random hexamers. From the immunoSEQ multiplex PCR reads, TCRdb called clonotypes with MiXCR, one entry per CDR3 protein. The sample consists of about 120,000 distinct CDR3 sequences, nearly 95% of them appearing once. The V end was cut by 7 bases, the J end by 0 bases, with 12 bases between. This CDR3 is 14 amino acids long. CDR1 and CDR2 from the germline V gene are SEHNR and FQNEAQ (reference sequence). Sequencing was performed on CD4+ T cells from PBMCs. This receptor was taken from a human donor in good health. This chain links TRBV7-9 with TRBJ2-5; D is ambiguous. In DNA, the CDR3 is TGTGCCAGCAACCCTTTCCGGGACCAAGAGACCCAGTACTTC. Encoded protein: CASNPFRDQETQYF. The full variable domain, rest sourced from reference TRBV7-9 and TRBJ2-5, is DTGVSQNPRHKITKRGQNVTFRCDPISEHNRLYWYRQTLGQGPEFLTYFQNEAQLEKSRLLSDRFSAERPKGSFSTLEIQRTEQGDSAMYLCASNPFRDQETQYFGPGTRLLVL.